These T cell receptor beta chains were read from a single sample in a study of T cell responses to AZD1222 COVID-19 vaccine. TCRdb keeps only in-frame clones here, not all; method: immunoSEQ multiplex PCR. The sample records some 73,000 clones, roughly nine tenths being singletons. Specimen: peripheral blood, collected 28 days after the second AZD1222 dose. These receptors originate from an adult who received the AZD1222 COVID-19 vaccine. The CDR3 runs from the conserved cysteine through the conserved F or W. The D gene is left open where the match is weak. For some rows the clone size is stated as once, few or many, or as a class when expanded; others skip it.

TGTGCCAGCAGCCAAGATGGAAGCGGGAGGGGGAGTTTACGGCAGTTCTTC,CASSQDGSGRGSLRQFF,TRBV3-1/TRBV3-2,TRBJ2-1,.,TRBD2
TGTGCCAGCGGGGTAGGGGACAGGGTGGGGAATGAGCAGTTCTTC,CASGVGDRVGNEQFF,TRBV6-5,TRBJ2-1,.,TRBD1
TGTGCCAGCAGTTTTAGCTTGGCAGGGTTAACCTACGAGCAGTACTTC,CASSFSLAGLTYEQYF,TRBV28,TRBJ2-7,.,.
TGTGCCAGCAGCCACCAAAAACTAGCGGGGGGCCCATCCAATGAGCAGTTCTTC,CASSHQKLAGGPSNEQFF,TRBV5-4,TRBJ2-1,.,TRBD2
TGTGCCAGTAGTATAATCGCCAATAATCAGCCCCAGCATTTT,CASSIIANNQPQHF,TRBV19,TRBJ1-5,.,.
TGTGCCAGCAGTGCTTCCCCTCGGGTTCGGCAGTTCTTC,CASSASPRVRQFF,TRBV6-4,TRBJ2-1,.,.
TGTGCCAGCAGTCCCTCGACTAGCGGGAGGGCCCTCAGGGCCGGGGAGCTGTTTTTT,CASSPSTSGRALRAGELFF,TRBV6-2/TRBV6-3,TRBJ2-2,once,TRBD2
TGTGCCAGCAGAGGGACAGGGCATGAGCAGTTCTTC,CASRGTGHEQFF,TRBV2,TRBJ2-1,.,TRBD1
TGTGCCAGCAGTCGCGCCACCTATAATTCACCCCTCCACTTT,CASSRATYNSPLHF,TRBV6-5,TRBJ1-6,.,.
TGCGCCAGCAGCTTGCCTAGCGGGAGTCTATCGGAGCAGTTCTTC,CASSLPSGSLSEQFF,TRBV5-1,TRBJ2-1,.,TRBD2
TGCGCCAGCAGCTTCGGGCGGGGGGGCTCTGAGACCCAGTACTTC,CASSFGRGGSETQYF,TRBV5-1,TRBJ2-5,.,TRBD2
TGTGCCAGCAGCTTGGTTAGAGGATCCACCGGGGAGCTGTTTTTT,CASSLVRGSTGELFF,TRBV5-4,TRBJ2-2,.,.
TGTGCCAGCAGCCCGGTGCGGAGAGGGGGAGATGGCTACACCTTC,CASSPVRRGGDGYTF,TRBV7-2,TRBJ1-2,once,.
TGTGCCAGCAGCCAAGTGACTAGCGGGAGGCCCGAGACCCAGTACTTC,CASSQVTSGRPETQYF,TRBV3-1/TRBV3-2,TRBJ2-5,once,TRBD2
TGTGCCAGCAGGATGATAAGCGGGACAGGGGACAATGAGCAGTTCTTC,CASRMISGTGDNEQFF,TRBV7-9,TRBJ2-1,.,TRBD1
TGCAGCGTTTCGGAACGGGGAAAGAACACTGAAGCTTTCTTT,CSVSERGKNTEAFF,TRBV29-1,TRBJ1-1,.,.
TGTGCCACCAGTGGGGTAGGCTCCTACGAGCAGTACTTC,CATSGVGSYEQYF,TRBV24-1,TRBJ2-7,.,.
TGTGCCAGCAGTCGGGACAGGGTGAACACTGAAGCTTTCTTT,CASSRDRVNTEAFF,TRBV6-5,TRBJ1-1,.,TRBD1
TGTGCCAGCAGCCCCTTTGACAGGGACTATGGCTACACCTTC,CASSPFDRDYGYTF,TRBV11-1,TRBJ1-2,.,TRBD1
TGTGCCAGCAGCTTACTCCGGGACTCCAGAGATACGCAGTATTTT,CASSLLRDSRDTQYF,TRBV7-9,TRBJ2-3,.,.
TGCGCCAGCAGCGCGGGACGGAACACTGAAGCTTTCTTT,CASSAGRNTEAFF,TRBV5-1,TRBJ1-1,.,.
TGTGCCAGCAGCACCCTTAGGCCGGGGGCGATCTTTTATAGCAATCAGCCCCAGCATTTT,CASSTLRPGAIFYSNQPQHF,TRBV9,TRBJ1-5,.,.
TGTGCCACCAGCAGAGGGGAGGGACGCGAAAAACTGTTTTTT,CATSRGEGREKLFF,TRBV15,TRBJ1-4,.,.
TGTGCCAGTAGTATGTTAGCGGGAGTAGCCACCGGGGAGCTGTTTTTT,CASSMLAGVATGELFF,TRBV19,TRBJ2-2,once,TRBD2
TGTGCCAGCAGCGTAGCCGGACTAGCGGGAGCTGAGACCCAGTACTTC,CASSVAGLAGAETQYF,TRBV9,TRBJ2-5,.,TRBD2
TGTGCCAGCAGCTTAACTCTTAGCGGGGGCCCCCGTGAGCAGTTCTTC,CASSLTLSGGPREQFF,TRBV7-3,TRBJ2-1,.,TRBD2
TGTGCCAGCAGTGGTGGGGGGGCGCTTTGGTATTTT,CASSGGGALWYF,TRBV2,TRBJ2-3,.,.
TGTGCCAGCGCTGTTGGCTCCTACGAGCAGTACTTC,CASAVGSYEQYF,TRBV6-5,TRBJ2-7,.,.
TGTGCCAGCAGTTATTCAGGAGGCAATCAGCCCCAGCATTTT,CASSYSGGNQPQHF,TRBV6-6,TRBJ1-5,.,.
TGTGCCAGCAGTCGGGACTACGCCGGGGAGCTGTTTTTT,CASSRDYAGELFF,TRBV25-1,TRBJ2-2,.,TRBD2
TGTGCCAGCAGTGGGACCGGGTCTAACATTCAGTACTTC,CASSGTGSNIQYF,TRBV12-3/TRBV12-4,TRBJ2-4,.,.
TGTGCCAGCAGTTACGACAGGGGCTATGGCTACACCTTC,CASSYDRGYGYTF,TRBV6-5,TRBJ1-2,.,TRBD1
TGTGCCAGCAGCCAAGATCTGCCCGGGGGAAACACCATATATTTT,CASSQDLPGGNTIYF,TRBV14,TRBJ1-3,.,.
TGTGCCAGCAGTGACAGCCGAAACACTGAAGCTTTCTTT,CASSDSRNTEAFF,TRBV6-2/TRBV6-3,TRBJ1-1,.,.
TGTGCTAGTGGTTTGGTAGGTCATCAACAGGGACCTAGCCTCTATGGCTACACCTTC,CASGLVGHQQGPSLYGYTF,TRBV12-5,TRBJ1-2,.,.
TGTGCCAGTAGTGTGGACAGGGTCACTGGCTACACCTTC,CASSVDRVTGYTF,TRBV19,TRBJ1-2,once,TRBD1
TGTGCCAGCAGGGACAGGATGAATCAGCCCCAGCATTTT,CASRDRMNQPQHF,TRBV2,TRBJ1-5,.,TRBD1
TGTGCCAGCAGTGACTCTCGGGCCGGACATTCCTATGGCTACACCTTC,CASSDSRAGHSYGYTF,TRBV6-4,TRBJ1-2,.,.
TGTGCCAGCAGCCCGAGGGGGGGCGCCTGGGAGACCCAGTACTTC,CASSPRGGAWETQYF,TRBV7-2,TRBJ2-5,once,.
TGTGCCAGTAGTATCATACAGGGGTTTATCGGAAACACCATATATTTT,CASSIIQGFIGNTIYF,TRBV19,TRBJ1-3,few,TRBD1
TGTGCCAGCTCACCACGGCAGTTACAAGAGACCCAGTACTTC,CASSPRQLQETQYF,TRBV18,TRBJ2-5,.,.
TGTGCCACCAGTGAAAGTGGGTCGGGCAATCAGCCCCAGCATTTT,CATSESGSGNQPQHF,TRBV24-1,TRBJ1-5,.,.
TGTGCCAGCAGCCATCTAGCGGGAGGGTTCGACAAAAACATTCAGTACTTC,CASSHLAGGFDKNIQYF,TRBV3-1/TRBV3-2,TRBJ2-4,.,TRBD2
TGTGCCAGCAGCCCGGGGGGGACTGAAGCTTTCTTT,CASSPGGTEAFF,TRBV3-1/TRBV3-2,TRBJ1-1,.,.
TGTGCCAGTAGTAAGACGGCGAACACTGAAGCTTTCTTT,CASSKTANTEAFF,TRBV19,TRBJ1-1,.,.
TGTGCCAGCAGCTTGGCCGGGACAGGAGGATGGGGATACGAGCAGTACTTC,CASSLAGTGGWGYEQYF,TRBV5-4,TRBJ2-7,.,TRBD1
TGTGCCAGCAGCTTAGAACAGGGGGTCGGGGAGCTGTTTTTT,CASSLEQGVGELFF,TRBV11-3,TRBJ2-2,.,TRBD1
TGCGCCAGCAGCCAAGATTGGGGGGGAGGCTACACCTTC,CASSQDWGGGYTF,TRBV4-3,TRBJ1-2,.,.
TGTGCCAGCAGTACATCCAGCGTACTCAGGGGAGAGACCCAGTACTTC,CASSTSSVLRGETQYF,TRBV27,TRBJ2-5,.,.
TGTGCCAGTAGTATAGCCCTCGGTAATTCACCCCTCCACTTT,CASSIALGNSPLHF,TRBV19,TRBJ1-6,once,.
TGCAGCGTTGATCAGGCAGGGGGGAGAGATACGCAGTATTTT,CSVDQAGGRDTQYF,TRBV29-1,TRBJ2-3,.,.
TGTGCCAGCAGCGTCGGACAGGGAGTTAATGAAAAACTGTTTTTT,CASSVGQGVNEKLFF,TRBV9,TRBJ1-4,.,TRBD1
TGTGCCAGCAGTTTTTGGGGACAGGGGTTCTACGAGCAGTACTTC,CASSFWGQGFYEQYF,TRBV27,TRBJ2-7,.,TRBD1
TGTGCCAGCAGTTACACGGGGTCCCAAGAGACCCAGTACTTC,CASSYTGSQETQYF,TRBV6-5,TRBJ2-5,.,.
TGTGCCAGCAGCCGGACACGAAACACTGAAGCTTTCTTT,CASSRTRNTEAFF,TRBV12-3/TRBV12-4,TRBJ1-1,.,.
TGCAGCGTTGGTTTGGGGGGGCCCTACAATGAGCAGTTCTTC,CSVGLGGPYNEQFF,TRBV29-1,TRBJ2-1,.,.
TGTGCCAGCAGCTTGGAGGGTTCTACCCCGCGGGCTGAAGCTTTCTTT,CASSLEGSTPRAEAFF,TRBV7-9,TRBJ1-1,.,.
TGTGCCAGCAGCCGTTCGACTAGGGACACCGGGGAGCTGTTTTTT,CASSRSTRDTGELFF,TRBV16,TRBJ2-2,.,.
TGTGCCAGTACCGCAGGGGCTGGTCAGCCCCAGCATTTT,CASTAGAGQPQHF,TRBV2,TRBJ1-5,.,.
TGTGCCAGCAGCTTGATCGCAGGGGCCACTGAAGCTTTCTTT,CASSLIAGATEAFF,TRBV7-9,TRBJ1-1,.,.